This paragraph covers one T cell receptor (beta chain) sequence. Its antigen is currently unknown. This CDR3 comprises 14 residues. The germline CDR1 and CDR2 sequences are LNHNV and YYDKDF (reference sequence). V was cut by 1 base and J by 5 bases, with 9 bases left in between. The data stem from a study of CD8+ T cells in alopecia areata. On the study more broadly: Patients in the study were on tofacitinib for 6 to 18 months, then off it for 6 months. Whole-study findings and limits: Lesional scalp exceeded normal scalp in clonality, especially in alopecia totalis/universalis.

RNA extraction and reverse transcription yielded cDNA as sequencing template. Repertoires were generated with immunoSEQ multiplex PCR, while TCRdb's copy carries only in-frame clones and drops some. The table includes 100,000 to 150,000 clones, approximately 58% detected once. The sequences come from CD4+ T cells sorted from blood, collected at week 0. This receptor was identified in a human donor with alopecia areata. The chain has TRBV15 and TRBJ1-5; D gene ambiguous. The CDR3 bases are TGTGCCACCAGCAGAGGGGGAACCGATCAGCCCCAGCATTTT. The encoded protein is CATSRGGTDQPQHF.